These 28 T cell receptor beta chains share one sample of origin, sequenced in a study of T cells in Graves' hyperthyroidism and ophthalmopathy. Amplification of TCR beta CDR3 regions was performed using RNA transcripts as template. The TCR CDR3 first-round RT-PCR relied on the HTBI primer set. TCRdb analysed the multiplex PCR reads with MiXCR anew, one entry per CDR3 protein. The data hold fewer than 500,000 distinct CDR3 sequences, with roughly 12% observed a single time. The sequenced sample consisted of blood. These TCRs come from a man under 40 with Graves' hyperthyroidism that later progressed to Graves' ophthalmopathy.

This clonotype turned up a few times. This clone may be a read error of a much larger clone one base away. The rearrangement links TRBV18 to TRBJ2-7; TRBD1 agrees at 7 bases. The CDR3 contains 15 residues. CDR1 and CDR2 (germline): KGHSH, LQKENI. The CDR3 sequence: CVSSPGQTFSYEQYF. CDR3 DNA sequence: TGTGTCAGCTCACCGGGACAGACCTTCTCCTACGAGCAGTACTTC.

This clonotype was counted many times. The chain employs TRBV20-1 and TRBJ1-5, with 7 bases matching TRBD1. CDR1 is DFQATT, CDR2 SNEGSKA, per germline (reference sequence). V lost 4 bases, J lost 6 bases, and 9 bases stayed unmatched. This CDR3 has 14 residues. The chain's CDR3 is CSATQGVRVQPQHF. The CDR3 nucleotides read TGCAGTGCTACCCAGGGGGTTCGGGTTCAGCCCCAGCATTTT.

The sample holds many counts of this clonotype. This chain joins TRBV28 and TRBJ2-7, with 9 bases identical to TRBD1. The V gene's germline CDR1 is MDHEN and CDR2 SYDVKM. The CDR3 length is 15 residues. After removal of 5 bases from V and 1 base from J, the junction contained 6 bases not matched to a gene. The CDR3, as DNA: TGTGCCAGCAGTAATACAGGGGGCGCGTCCTACGAGCAGTACTTC. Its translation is CASSNTGGASYEQYF.

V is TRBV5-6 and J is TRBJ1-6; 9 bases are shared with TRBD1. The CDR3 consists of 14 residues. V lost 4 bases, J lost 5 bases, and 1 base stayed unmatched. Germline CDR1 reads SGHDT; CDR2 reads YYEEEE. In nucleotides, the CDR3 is TGTGCCAGCAGCGGACAGGGGAATAATTCACCCCTCCACTTT. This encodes CASSGQGNNSPLHF.

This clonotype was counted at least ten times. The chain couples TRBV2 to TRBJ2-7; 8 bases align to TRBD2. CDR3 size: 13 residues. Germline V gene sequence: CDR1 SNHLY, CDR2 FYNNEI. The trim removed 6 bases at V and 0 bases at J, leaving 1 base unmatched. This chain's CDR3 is CASRGTSSYEQYF. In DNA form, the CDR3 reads TGTGCCAGCAGGGGGACTAGCTCCTACGAGCAGTACTTC.

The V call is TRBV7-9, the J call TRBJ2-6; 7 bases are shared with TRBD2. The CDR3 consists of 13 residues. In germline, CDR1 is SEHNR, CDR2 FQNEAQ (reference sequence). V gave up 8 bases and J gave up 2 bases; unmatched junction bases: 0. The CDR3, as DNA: TGTGCCAGCGGGAGGGCTGGGGCCAACGTCCTGACTTTC. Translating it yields CASGRAGANVLTF.

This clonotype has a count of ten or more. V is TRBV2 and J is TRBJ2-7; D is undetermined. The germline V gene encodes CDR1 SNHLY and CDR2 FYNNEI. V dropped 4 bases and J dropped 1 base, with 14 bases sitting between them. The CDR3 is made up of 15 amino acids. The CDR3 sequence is CASSAYSGASYEQYF. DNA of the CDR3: TGTGCCAGCAGTGCGTATTCTGGCGCTTCCTACGAGCAGTACTTC.

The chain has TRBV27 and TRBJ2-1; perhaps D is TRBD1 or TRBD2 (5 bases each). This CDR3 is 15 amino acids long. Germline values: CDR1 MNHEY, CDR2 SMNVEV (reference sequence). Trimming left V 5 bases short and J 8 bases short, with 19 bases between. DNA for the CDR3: TGTGCCAGCAGTGCTCCGGGGCCGTTGAACTATGAGCAGTTCTTC. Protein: CASSAPGPLNYEQFF.

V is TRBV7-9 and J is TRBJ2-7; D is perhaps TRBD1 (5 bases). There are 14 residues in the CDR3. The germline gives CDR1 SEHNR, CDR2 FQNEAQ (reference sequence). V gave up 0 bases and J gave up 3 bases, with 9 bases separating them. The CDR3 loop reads CASSLAQGYYEQYF. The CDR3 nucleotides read TGTGCCAGCAGCTTAGCTCAGGGTTACTACGAGCAGTACTTC.

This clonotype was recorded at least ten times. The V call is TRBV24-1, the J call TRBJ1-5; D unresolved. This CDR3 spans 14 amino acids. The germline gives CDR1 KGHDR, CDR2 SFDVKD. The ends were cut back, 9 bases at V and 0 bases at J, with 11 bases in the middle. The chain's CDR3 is CATQDRYSNQPQHF. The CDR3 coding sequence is TGTGCCACCCAAGACCGGTATAGCAATCAGCCCCAGCATTTT.

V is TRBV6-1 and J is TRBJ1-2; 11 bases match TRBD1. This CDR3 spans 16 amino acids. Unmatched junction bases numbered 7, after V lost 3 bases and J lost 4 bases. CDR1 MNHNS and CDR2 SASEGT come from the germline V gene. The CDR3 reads CASSEDGQGASYGYTF. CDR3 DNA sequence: TGTGCCAGCAGTGAGGACGGACAGGGGGCCTCCTATGGCTACACCTTC.

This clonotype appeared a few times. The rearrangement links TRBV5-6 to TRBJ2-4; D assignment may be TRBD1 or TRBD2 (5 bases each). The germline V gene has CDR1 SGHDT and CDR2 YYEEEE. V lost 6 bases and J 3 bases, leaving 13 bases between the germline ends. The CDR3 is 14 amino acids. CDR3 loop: CASTNRDDKNIQYF. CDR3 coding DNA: TGTGCCAGCACAAACCGGGACGACAAAAACATTCAGTACTTC.

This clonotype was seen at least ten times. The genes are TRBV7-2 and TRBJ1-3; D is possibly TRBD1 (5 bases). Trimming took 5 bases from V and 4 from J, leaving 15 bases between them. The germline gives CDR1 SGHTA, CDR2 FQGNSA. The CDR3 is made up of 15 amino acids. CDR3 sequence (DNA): TGTGCCAGCAGCGCATCACGGGACCCAGGAAACACCATATATTTT. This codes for CASSASRDPGNTIYF.

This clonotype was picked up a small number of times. The CDR3 DNA reads TGCAGTGCTAGAGGCCGGGCCATACGGGGGGGTTTTCCCACCGGGGAGCTGTTTTTT. Its translation: CSARGRAIRGGFPTGELFF. This rearrangement joins TRBV20-1 to TRBJ2-2, with TRBD2 matching 8 bases. J lost 4 bases, V lost 1 base, and 17 bases had no gene match. This CDR3 is built from 19 residues. Germline V gene lookup returns CDR1 DFQATT and CDR2 SNEGSKA (reference sequence).

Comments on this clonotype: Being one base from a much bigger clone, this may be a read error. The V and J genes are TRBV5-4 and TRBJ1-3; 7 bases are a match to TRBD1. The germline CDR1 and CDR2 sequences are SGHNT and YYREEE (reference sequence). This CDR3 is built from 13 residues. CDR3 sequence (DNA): TGTGCCAGCCACGACAGGGCTGGAAACACCGTATATTTT. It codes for CASHDRAGNTVYF.

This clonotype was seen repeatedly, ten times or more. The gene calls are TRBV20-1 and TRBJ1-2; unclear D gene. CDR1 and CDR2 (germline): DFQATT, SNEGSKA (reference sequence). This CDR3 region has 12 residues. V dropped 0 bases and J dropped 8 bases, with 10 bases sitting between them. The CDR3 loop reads CSARDRSWGYTF. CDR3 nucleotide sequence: TGCAGTGCTAGAGATAGGTCCTGGGGCTACACCTTC.

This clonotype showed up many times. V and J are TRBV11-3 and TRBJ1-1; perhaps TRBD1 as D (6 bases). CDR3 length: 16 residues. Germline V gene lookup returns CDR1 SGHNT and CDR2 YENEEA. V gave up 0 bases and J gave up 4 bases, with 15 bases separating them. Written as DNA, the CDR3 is TGTGCCAGCAGCTTAGATGGGGGGGCTCGCGGCACTGAAGCTTTCTTT. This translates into CASSLDGGARGTEAFF.

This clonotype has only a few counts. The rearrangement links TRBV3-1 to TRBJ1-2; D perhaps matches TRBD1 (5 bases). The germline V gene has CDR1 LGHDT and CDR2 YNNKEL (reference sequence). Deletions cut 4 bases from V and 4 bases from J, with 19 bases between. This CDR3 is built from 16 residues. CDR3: CASSPPLPGGTYGYTF. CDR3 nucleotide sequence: TGTGCCAGCAGCCCCCCCCTGCCGGGGGGGACCTATGGCTACACCTTC.

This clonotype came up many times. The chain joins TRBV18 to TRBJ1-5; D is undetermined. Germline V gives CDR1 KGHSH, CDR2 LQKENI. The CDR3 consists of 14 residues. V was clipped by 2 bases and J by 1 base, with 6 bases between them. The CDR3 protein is CASSPNDSNQPQHF. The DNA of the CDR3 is TGTGCCAGCTCACCAAATGACAGCAATCAGCCCCAGCATTTT.

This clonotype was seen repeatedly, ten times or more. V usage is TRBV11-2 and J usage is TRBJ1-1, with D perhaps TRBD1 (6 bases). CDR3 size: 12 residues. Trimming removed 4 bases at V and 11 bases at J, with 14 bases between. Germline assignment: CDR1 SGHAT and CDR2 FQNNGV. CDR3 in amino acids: CASSSDSGAAFF. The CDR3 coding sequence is TGTGCCAGCAGCTCGGACTCGGGGGCTGCTTTCTTT. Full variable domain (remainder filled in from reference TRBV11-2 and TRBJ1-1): EAGVAQSPRYKIIEKRQSVAFWCNPISGHATLYWYQQILGQGPKLLIQFQNNGVVDDSQLPKDRFSAERLKGVDSTLKIQPAKLEDSAVYLCASSSDSGAAFFGQGTRLTVV.

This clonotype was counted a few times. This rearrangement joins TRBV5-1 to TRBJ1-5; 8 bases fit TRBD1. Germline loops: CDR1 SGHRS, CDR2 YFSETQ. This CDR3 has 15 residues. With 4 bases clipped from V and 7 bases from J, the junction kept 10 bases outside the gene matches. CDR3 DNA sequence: TGCGCCAGCAGCCCAACGGACAGGGTTAACCAGCCCCAGCATTTT. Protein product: CASSPTDRVNQPQHF.

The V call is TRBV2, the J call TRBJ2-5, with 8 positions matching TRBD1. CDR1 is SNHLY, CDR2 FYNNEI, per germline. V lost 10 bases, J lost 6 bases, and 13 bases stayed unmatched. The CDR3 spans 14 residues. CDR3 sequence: CANTLDRAKKTQYF. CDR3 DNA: TGTGCCAACACCCTGGACAGGGCGAAAAAGACCCAGTACTTC.

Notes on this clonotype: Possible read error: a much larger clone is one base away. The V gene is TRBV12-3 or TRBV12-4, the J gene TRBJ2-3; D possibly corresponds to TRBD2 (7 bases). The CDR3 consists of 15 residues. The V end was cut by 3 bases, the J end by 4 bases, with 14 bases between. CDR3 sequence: CASSLWGGIPDTQYF. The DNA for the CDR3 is TGTGCCAGCAGTTTGTGGGGGGGCATTCCAGATACGCAGTATTTT.

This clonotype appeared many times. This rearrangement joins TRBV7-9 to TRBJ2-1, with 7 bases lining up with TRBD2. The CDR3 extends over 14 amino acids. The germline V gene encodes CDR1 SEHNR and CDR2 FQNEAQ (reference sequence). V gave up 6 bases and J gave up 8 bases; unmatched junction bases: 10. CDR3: CASRPPGTSDEQFF. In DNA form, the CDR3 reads TGTGCCAGCAGACCCCCGGGCACTAGCGATGAGCAGTTCTTC.

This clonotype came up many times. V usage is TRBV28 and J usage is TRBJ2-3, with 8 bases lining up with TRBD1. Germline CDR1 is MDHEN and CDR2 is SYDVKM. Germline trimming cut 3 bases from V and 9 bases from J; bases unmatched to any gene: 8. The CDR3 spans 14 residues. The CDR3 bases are TGTGCCAGCAGTTTTTTGGTTAGGACAGGGACGCAGTATTTT. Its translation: CASSFLVRTGTQYF.

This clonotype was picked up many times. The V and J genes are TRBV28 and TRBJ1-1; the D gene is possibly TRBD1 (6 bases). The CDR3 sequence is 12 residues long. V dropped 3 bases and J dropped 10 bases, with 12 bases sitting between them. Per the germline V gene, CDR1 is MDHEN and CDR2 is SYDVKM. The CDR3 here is CASSFGTLGAFF. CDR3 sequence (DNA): TGTGCCAGCAGTTTTGGGACATTGGGAGCTTTCTTT.

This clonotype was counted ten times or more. The CDR3 here is CASSPLDRVRYEQYF. DNA of the CDR3: TGTGCCAGCAGTCCCCTGGACAGGGTAAGATACGAGCAGTACTTC. The chain recombines TRBV28 with TRBJ2-7; 8 bases align to TRBD1. Per germline, CDR1 MDHEN and CDR2 SYDVKM. J gave up 4 bases and V 5 bases, and 10 bases lay outside the gene matches. This CDR3 has 15 residues.

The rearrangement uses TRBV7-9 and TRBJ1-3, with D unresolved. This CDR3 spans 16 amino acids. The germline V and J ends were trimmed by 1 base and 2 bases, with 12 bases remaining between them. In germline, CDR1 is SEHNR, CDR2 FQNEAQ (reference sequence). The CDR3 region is CASSLVGLGPGNTIYF. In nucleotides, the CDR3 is TGTGCCAGCAGCTTAGTAGGGCTTGGACCTGGAAACACCATATATTTT.